The clone carrying this TCR beta chain was detected only a few times. The antigen remains undetermined. The CDR3 is made up of 16 amino acids. Germline CDR1 reads LGHNA; CDR2 reads YNFKEQ. V shed 0 bases and J 9 bases; nucleotides not matched to a gene: 4. This sample stems from a study of blood T cells in healthy people across ages. Study-level results: More naive CD4+ cells and higher diversity were found in long-lived than in aged donors. Naive and antigen-experienced cells could not be conclusively compared, given unsorted PBMCs.

A J-beta primer mix and a sample-barcoded 5' primer were used in a second PCR of about 7 to 11 cycles. MiXCR was run by TCRdb on the 5' RACE reads, yielding one entry per CDR3 protein. The sample has 700,000 or so distinct CDR3 sequences, less than 45% seen once. Researchers report isolating at least 7 million PBMCs per sample. Sample: blood. The TCR comes from a man aged 80 or over in good health. V and J are TRBV4-2 and TRBJ2-1, with 14 bases that match TRBD2. CDR3 in DNA: TGTGCCAGCAGCCAAGATCAGGGGACTAGCGGGAGTGAGCAGTTCTTC. It yields the protein CASSQDQGTSGSEQFF.